This T cell receptor (beta chain) was sequenced for a study of identical twins. Study-level findings and limits: Analyses of zero insertions could be partly confounded by invariant MAIT and iNKT cells. Insertions were reduced in abundant cord blood beta clonotypes but not in memory repertoires. It was cross-sectional statistical analysis, not following the same donors, that the conclusions relied on.

Germline loops: CDR1 DFQATT, CDR2 SNEGSKA (reference sequence). There are 13 residues in the CDR3. V trimming: 3 bases; J trimming: 2 bases; junction bases outside the gene matches: 2. TCRdb used MiXCR to reprocess the 5' RACE reads, holding one entry per CDR3 protein. The data show 1,800,000 or so distinct CDR3 sequences, about 32% seen once. Note on this clonotype: Its antigen is undetermined.

The J gene is TRBJ2-7, the V gene TRBV20-1; the match to TRBD1 covers 9 bases. The source is a newborn girl in good health. The sequenced sample consisted of cord blood. CDR3 nucleotides: TGCAGTGCTAGTACAGGGGGCACCTACGAGCAGTACTTC. This encodes CSASTGGTYEQYF.